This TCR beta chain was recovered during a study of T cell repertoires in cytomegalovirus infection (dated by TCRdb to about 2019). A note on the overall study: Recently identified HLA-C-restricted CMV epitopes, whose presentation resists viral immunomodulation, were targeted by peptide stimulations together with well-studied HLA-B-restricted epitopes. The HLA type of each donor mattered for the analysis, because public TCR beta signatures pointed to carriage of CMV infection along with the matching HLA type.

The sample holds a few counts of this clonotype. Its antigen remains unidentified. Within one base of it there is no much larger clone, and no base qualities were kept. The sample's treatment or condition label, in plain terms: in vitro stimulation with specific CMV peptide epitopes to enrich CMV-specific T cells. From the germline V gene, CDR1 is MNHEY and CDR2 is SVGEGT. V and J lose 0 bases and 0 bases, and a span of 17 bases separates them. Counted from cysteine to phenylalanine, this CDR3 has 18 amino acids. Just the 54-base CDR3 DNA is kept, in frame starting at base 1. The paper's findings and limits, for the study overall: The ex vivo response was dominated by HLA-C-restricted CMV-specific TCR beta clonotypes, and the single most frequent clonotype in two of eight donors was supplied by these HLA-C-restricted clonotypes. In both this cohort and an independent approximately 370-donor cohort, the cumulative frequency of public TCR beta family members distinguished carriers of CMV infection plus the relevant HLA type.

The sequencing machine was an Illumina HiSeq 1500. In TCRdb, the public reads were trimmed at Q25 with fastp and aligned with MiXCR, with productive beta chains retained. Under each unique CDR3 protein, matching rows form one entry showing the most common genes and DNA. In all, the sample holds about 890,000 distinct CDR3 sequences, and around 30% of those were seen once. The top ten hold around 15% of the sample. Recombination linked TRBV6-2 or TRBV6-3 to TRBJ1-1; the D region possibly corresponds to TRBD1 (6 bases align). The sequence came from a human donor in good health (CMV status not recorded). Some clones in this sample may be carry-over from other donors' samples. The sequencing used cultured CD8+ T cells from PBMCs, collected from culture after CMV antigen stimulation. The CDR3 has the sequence CASSYSKAGEGLNTEAFF. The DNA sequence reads TGTGCCAGCAGTTACTCGAAGGCAGGGGAAGGACTGAACACTGAAGCTTTCTTT.